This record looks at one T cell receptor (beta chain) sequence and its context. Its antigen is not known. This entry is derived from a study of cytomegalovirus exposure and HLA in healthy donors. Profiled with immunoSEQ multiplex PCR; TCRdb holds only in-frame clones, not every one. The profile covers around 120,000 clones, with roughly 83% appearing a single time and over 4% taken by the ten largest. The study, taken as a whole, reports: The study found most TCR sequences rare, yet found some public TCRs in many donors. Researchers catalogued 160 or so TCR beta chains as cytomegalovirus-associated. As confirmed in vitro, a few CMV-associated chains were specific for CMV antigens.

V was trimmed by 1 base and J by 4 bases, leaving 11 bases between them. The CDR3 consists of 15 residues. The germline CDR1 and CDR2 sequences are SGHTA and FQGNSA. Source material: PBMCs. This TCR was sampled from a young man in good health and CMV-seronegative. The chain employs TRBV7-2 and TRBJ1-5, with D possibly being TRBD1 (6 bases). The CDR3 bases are TGTGCCAGCAGCTTAGTTATCCAGGGGAATCAGCCCCAGCATTTT. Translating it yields CASSLVIQGNQPQHF.